This T cell receptor beta chain originates from a study of early T cells in non-severe SARS-CoV-2 infection. Study information: The sequenced material was bulk RNA from unsorted whole blood, and its chains were unpaired. Study observations and caveats: The matching step, a VDJdb search, favored anti-spike CD8 responses and missed private and CD4 specificities.

This CDR3 is built from 14 residues. CDR1 is SEHNR, CDR2 FQNEAQ, per germline (reference sequence). V was shortened by 1 base and J by 4 bases, with 9 bases between the two germline ends. Notes on this clonotype: What it binds is unknown.

Individual cDNA molecules were tagged with unique molecular identifiers, the study reported. TCRdb ran MiXCR on the 5' RACE reads and lists one entry per CDR3 protein. Here the sample spans 80,000 to 100,000 distinct CDR3 sequences, approximately 15% being singletons. V usage is TRBV7-9 and J usage is TRBJ2-3; perhaps TRBD2 as D (7 bases). Sequencing used whole blood. This clonotype was sampled from an adult who was a healthcare worker with PCR-confirmed SARS-CoV-2 infection or an uninfected control (not recorded which). DNA for the CDR3: TGTGCCAGCAGCTTAGGCGGGGGCGCAGATACGCAGTATTTT. As protein: CASSLGGGADTQYF.